One sample yielded the 19 T cell receptor beta chains listed below, sequenced in a study of control samples from healthy donors and cancer patients. Only in-frame clones appear in the TCRdb table, and some are missing; sequencing was by immunoSEQ multiplex PCR. Of 98,000 or so clones detected, almost 85% appear once; the ten largest clones hold around 6.2%. The sequenced sample was blood. These TCRs come from a young man in good health.

The gene calls are TRBV19 and TRBJ2-4; D gene ambiguous. V was pared by 5 bases and J by 7 bases, with 18 bases between. CDR1 is LNHDA, CDR2 SQIVND, per germline (reference sequence). The CDR3 consists of 15 residues. The CDR3 region is CASSASESIENIQYF. In nucleotides, the CDR3 is TGTGCCAGTAGTGCGTCCGAATCAATTGAGAACATTCAGTACTTC.

The V and J genes are TRBV7-9 and TRBJ2-3, with D possibly TRBD1 on 6 matching bases. The CDR3 has 15 amino acids. The germline gives CDR1 SEHNR, CDR2 FQNEAQ (reference sequence). V was shortened by 6 bases and J by 2 bases, with 15 bases between the two germline ends. The CDR3 coding sequence is TGTGCCAGCAGTCCCATTTTGGGGGCCACAGATACGCAGTATTTT. Amino acids: CASSPILGATDTQYF.

This rearrangement joins TRBV10-2 to TRBJ2-2; a weak D match, TRBD2 (5 bases). This CDR3 has 12 amino acids. Germline values: CDR1 WSHSY, CDR2 SAAADI. V lost 6 bases, J lost 5 bases, and 7 bases lay in between. The CDR3 is CASRSGTGELFF. The CDR3 DNA reads TGCGCCAGCAGGTCGGGAACCGGGGAGCTGTTTTTT.

The sample holds one count of this clone. The rearrangement links TRBV6-1 to TRBJ2-2; D possibly corresponds to TRBD1 (6 bases). This CDR3 contains 15 residues. The V gene's germline CDR1 is MNHNS and CDR2 SASEGT. Between the trimmed V and J ends, which lost 2 bases and 6 bases, there was a span of 13 bases. CDR3 region: CASSEIGTIAGELFF. The DNA of the CDR3 is TGTGCCAGCAGTGAAATTGGGACAATAGCCGGGGAGCTGTTTTTT.

The chain couples TRBV29-1 to TRBJ1-2, with a possible D match to TRBD1 (6 bases). The germline gives CDR1 SQVTM, CDR2 ANQGSEA. The V and J ends lost 7 bases and 5 bases respectively, with 14 bases between them. The CDR3 is 12 residues long. The DNA for the CDR3 is TGCAGCGCTTACCTTACAGGGTATGGCTACACCTTC. The encoded protein is CSAYLTGYGYTF.

The V gene is TRBV5-6, the J gene TRBJ2-3; tentatively, D is TRBD1 or TRBD2 (5 bases each). With 2 bases removed from V and 2 bases from J, the gap between germline ends came to 9 bases. The germline CDR1 and CDR2 sequences are SGHDT and YYEEEE. This CDR3 region has 14 residues. The CDR3 here is CASSFGTDTDTQYF. As DNA, the CDR3 is TGTGCCAGCAGCTTTGGGACCGACACAGATACGCAGTATTTT.

This clone was seen just once. The chain joins TRBV6-2 or TRBV6-3 to TRBJ1-1; tentatively, D is TRBD1 (6 bases). V shed 0 bases and J shed 4 bases, with 6 bases lying between them. The CDR3 has 13 amino acids. Germline assignment: CDR1 MNHEY and CDR2 SVGEGT. The CDR3, as DNA: TGTGCCAGCAGTTACTCGGGGGCCACTGAAGCTTTCTTT. Amino acids: CASSYSGATEAFF.

This clone has just a few counts. The V and J genes are TRBV19 and TRBJ1-2, with TRBD1 matching over 9 bases. The germline gives CDR1 LNHDA, CDR2 SQIVND (reference sequence). V shed 6 bases, J shed 4 bases, and the junction held 6 bases outside the gene matches. The CDR3 has 14 amino acids. CDR3 residues: CASRGRTGAYGYTF. Here the CDR3 DNA reads TGTGCCAGTAGGGGCCGGACAGGGGCCTATGGCTACACCTTC.

This chain links TRBV5-1 with TRBJ1-6; the D gene is possibly TRBD1 (5 bases). Looked up from germline, CDR1 is SGHRS and CDR2 is YFSETQ. This CDR3 has 14 amino acids. Trimming left V 2 bases short and J 8 bases short, with 11 bases between. In DNA form, the CDR3 reads TGCGCCAGCAGCTTCGGGACGGCCTATTCACCCCTCCACTTT. This sequence encodes CASSFGTAYSPLHF.

This clone was detected ten times or more. The same CDR3 arises from other DNA sequences in this sample as well. J is TRBJ1-2 and V is TRBV11-2; D possibly corresponds to TRBD1 (5 bases). Germline CDR1 SGHAT, CDR2 FQNNGV. The V and J ends lost 0 bases and 7 bases respectively, with 6 bases between them. The CDR3 has 12 residues. The CDR3 DNA follows: TGTGCCAGCAGCTTAGATAGGGGTGGCTACACCTTC. Protein product: CASSLDRGGYTF.

The rearrangement links TRBV6-5 to TRBJ2-7; TRBD2 agrees at 11 bases. The CDR3 contains 14 residues. CDR1 is MNHEY, CDR2 SVGAGI, per germline. After removal of 6 bases from V and 2 bases from J, the junction contained 3 bases not matched to a gene. CDR3 region: CASRLGLAAYEQYF. CDR3 bases: TGTGCCAGCAGGCTGGGACTAGCGGCCTACGAGCAGTACTTC.

The V gene is TRBV27, the J gene TRBJ1-1, with D perhaps TRBD1 (6 bases). CDR1 and CDR2 (germline): MNHEY, SMNVEV (reference sequence). V was pared by 4 bases and J by 6 bases, with 15 bases between. The CDR3 is made up of 14 amino acids. The CDR3 region is CASSSPGRGPEAFF. The DNA for the CDR3 is TGTGCCAGCAGTTCCCCCGGTCGGGGGCCTGAAGCTTTCTTT.

The chain couples TRBV6-5 to TRBJ1-1; D is unclear. The germline gives CDR1 MNHEY, CDR2 SVGAGI. The CDR3 has 13 amino acids. V lost 8 bases to trimming and J lost 5 bases, with 15 bases between them. CDR3 in DNA: TGTGCCAGCGGACGGGGAGGAAGAACTGAAGCTTTCTTT. As protein: CASGRGGRTEAFF.

This clone came up once. The gene calls are TRBV14 and TRBJ2-1; D may correspond to TRBD1 or TRBD2 (6 bases each). Germline CDR1 SGHDN, CDR2 FVKESK. V dropped 2 bases and J dropped 9 bases, with 17 bases sitting between them. This CDR3 has 15 amino acids. The chain's CDR3 is CASSQFTTGRSEQFF. The CDR3 nucleotides are TGTGCCAGCAGCCAATTCACTACAGGGAGGAGTGAGCAGTTCTTC.

This clone was picked up a small number of times. This sequence joins TRBV19 and TRBJ1-5, with 9 bases aligning to TRBD1. Per germline, CDR1 LNHDA and CDR2 SQIVND (reference sequence). The CDR3 loop spans 14 amino acids. Unmatched junction bases numbered 10, after V lost 7 bases and J lost 9 bases. The CDR3 sequence: CASNTGTGKRPQHF. In DNA, the CDR3 is TGTGCCAGTAATACCGGGACAGGGAAACGGCCCCAGCATTTT.

V gene TRBV15 combines with J gene TRBJ1-1; D not resolved. CDR1 is LNHNV, CDR2 YYDKDF, per germline (reference sequence). Trimming shortened V by 5 bases and J by 3 bases, and 16 bases separated the two germline ends. The CDR3 extends over 15 amino acids. The CDR3 DNA is TGTGCCACCAGCCGACGCCGGGGAGAGGACACTGAAGCTTTCTTT. Translation gives CATSRRRGEDTEAFF.

This rearrangement joins TRBV5-4 to TRBJ2-1, with 8 bases aligning to TRBD1. This CDR3 is built from 16 residues. Germline lookup yields CDR1 SGHNT and CDR2 YYREEE (reference sequence). Unmatched junction bases numbered 7, after V lost 4 bases and J lost 1 base. The CDR3 DNA reads as TGTGCCAGCAGCCCACGGGACAGGCGATCCTACAATGAGCAGTTCTTC. Amino acids: CASSPRDRRSYNEQFF.

This chain connects TRBV10-3 to TRBJ2-6; D remains ambiguous. The CDR3 has 17 amino acids. Deletions cut 0 bases from V and 0 bases from J, with 9 bases between. Germline V gene data show CDR1 as ENHRY and CDR2 as SYGVKD. CDR3 region: CAISESGSTSGANVLTF. DNA for the CDR3: TGTGCCATCAGTGAGTCCGGCTCCACCTCTGGGGCCAACGTCCTGACTTTC.

Points on this clone: At one end, the junction sequence differs from germline, possibly due to a read error. The chain links TRBV20-1 to TRBJ2-2, with a possible D match to TRBD2 (7 bases). CDR1 is DFQATT and CDR2 is SNEGSKA in the germline V gene (reference sequence). CDR3 size: 11 residues. The CDR3, as DNA: TGCAGTGCTAGAGGGGAGGGGGGGCTGTTTTTT. It specifies CSARGEGGLFF.